This TCR beta chain was recorded in a study of T cell repertoires in cytomegalovirus infection. Study in general: Signatures in public TCR beta sequences pointed to both CMV infection and matching HLA type. Whole-study findings and limits: Within the response measured ex vivo, HLA-C-restricted CMV-specific TCR beta clonotypes were dominant. Cumulative public TCR beta family frequency identified carriers of CMV plus the relevant HLA.

This clonotype has a count of ten or more. Its specificity is unknown. Germline CDR1 is SGDLS and CDR2 is YYNGEE. After removal of 2 bases from V and 2 bases from J, the junction contained 10 bases not matched to a gene. CDR3 length: 17 residues. TCRdb analysed the reads with MiXCR anew, one entry per CDR3 protein. The table records approximately 140,000 distinct CDR3 sequences, 20% to 30% of them present only once. The sample comprised PBMCs, sequenced either directly or after in vitro stimulation (not recorded which). The chain recombines TRBV9 with TRBJ2-1, with 7 bases fitting TRBD2. The sequence was collected from a human donor in good health (CMV status not recorded). Some clones in this sample may be carry-over from other donors' samples. Here the CDR3 reads CASSVGGGRLTYNEQFF. Here the CDR3 DNA reads TGTGCCAGCAGCGTCGGGGGAGGGAGGTTAACCTACAATGAGCAGTTCTTC.